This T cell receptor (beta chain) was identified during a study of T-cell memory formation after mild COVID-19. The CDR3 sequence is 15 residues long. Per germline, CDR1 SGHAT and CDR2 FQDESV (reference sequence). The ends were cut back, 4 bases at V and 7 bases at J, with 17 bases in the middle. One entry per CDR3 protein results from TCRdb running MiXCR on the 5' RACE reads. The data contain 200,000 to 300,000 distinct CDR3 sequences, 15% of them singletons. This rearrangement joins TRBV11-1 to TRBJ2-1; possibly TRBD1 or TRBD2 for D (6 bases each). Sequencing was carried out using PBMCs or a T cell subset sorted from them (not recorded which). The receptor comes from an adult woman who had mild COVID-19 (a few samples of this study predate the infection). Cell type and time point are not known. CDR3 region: CASSSDGGAWNEQFF. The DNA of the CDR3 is TGTGCCAGCAGCTCCGACGGGGGCGCCTGGAATGAGCAGTTCTTC. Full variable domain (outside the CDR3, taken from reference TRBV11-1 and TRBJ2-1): EAEVAQSPRYKITEKSQAVAFWCDPISGHATLYWYRQILGQGPELLVQFQDESVVDDSQLPKDRFSAERLKGVDSTLKIQPAELGDSAMYLCASSSDGGAWNEQFFGPGTRLTVL.